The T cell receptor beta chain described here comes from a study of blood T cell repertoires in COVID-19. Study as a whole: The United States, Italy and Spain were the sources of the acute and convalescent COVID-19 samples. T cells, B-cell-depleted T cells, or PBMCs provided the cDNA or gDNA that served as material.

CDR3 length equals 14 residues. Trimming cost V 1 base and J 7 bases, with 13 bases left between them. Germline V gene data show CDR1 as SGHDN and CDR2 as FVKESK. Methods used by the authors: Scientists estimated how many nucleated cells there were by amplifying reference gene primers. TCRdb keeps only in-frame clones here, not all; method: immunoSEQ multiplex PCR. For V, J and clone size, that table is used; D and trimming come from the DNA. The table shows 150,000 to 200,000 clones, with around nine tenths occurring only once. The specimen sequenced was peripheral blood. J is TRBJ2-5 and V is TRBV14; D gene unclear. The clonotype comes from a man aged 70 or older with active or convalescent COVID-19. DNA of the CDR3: TGTGCCAGCAGCCAAGTGACATATTCCGGGACCCAGTACTTC. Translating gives CASSQVTYSGTQYF.